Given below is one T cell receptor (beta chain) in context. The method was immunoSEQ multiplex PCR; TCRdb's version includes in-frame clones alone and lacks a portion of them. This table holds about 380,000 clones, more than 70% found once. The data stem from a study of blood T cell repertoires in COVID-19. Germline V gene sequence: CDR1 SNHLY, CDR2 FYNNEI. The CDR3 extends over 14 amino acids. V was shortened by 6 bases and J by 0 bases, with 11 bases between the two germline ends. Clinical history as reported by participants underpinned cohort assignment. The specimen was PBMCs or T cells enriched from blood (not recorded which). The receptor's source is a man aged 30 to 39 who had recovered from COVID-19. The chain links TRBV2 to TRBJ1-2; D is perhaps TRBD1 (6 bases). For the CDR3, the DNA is TGTGCCAGCAGCCTACAGGGCTCTAACTATGGCTACACCTTC. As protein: CASSLQGSNYGYTF.